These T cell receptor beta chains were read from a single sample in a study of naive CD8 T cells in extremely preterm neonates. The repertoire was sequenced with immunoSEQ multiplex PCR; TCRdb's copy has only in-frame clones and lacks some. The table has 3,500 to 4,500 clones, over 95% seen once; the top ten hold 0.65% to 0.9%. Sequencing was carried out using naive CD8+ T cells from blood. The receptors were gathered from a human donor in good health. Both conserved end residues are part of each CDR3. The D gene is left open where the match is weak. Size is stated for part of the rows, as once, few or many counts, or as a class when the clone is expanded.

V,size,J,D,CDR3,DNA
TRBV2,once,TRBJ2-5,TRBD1,CASLLRFNRGQETQYF,TGTGCCAGCTTGCTGAGATTCAACAGGGGCCAAGAGACCCAGTACTTC
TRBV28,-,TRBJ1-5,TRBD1,CASSPGQGRNQPQHF,TGTGCCAGCAGCCCCGGACAGGGTCGCAATCAGCCCCAGCATTTT
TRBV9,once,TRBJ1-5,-,CASTRPSKPQHF,TGTGCCAGCACCCGCCCTAGCAAGCCCCAGCATTTT
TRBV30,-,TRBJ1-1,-,CAWIPPPGHPVLGVNTEAFF,TGTGCCTGGATACCACCCCCGGGACACCCTGTTCTGGGGGTGAACACTGAAGCTTTCTTT
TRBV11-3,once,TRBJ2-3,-,CASSSGRGGADTQYF,TGTGCCAGCAGCTCTGGGAGGGGGGGTGCAGATACGCAGTATTTT
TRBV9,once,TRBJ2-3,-,CASSVLSGGGTDTQYF,TGTGCCAGCAGCGTCTTGAGTGGCGGGGGCACAGATACGCAGTATTTT
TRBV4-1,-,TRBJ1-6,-,CASSQDQGRQSPLHF,TGCGCCAGCAGCCAAGATCAGGGTCGGCAATCACCCCTCCACTTT
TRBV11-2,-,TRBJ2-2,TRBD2,CASSLGTSGVWTGELFF,TGTGCCAGCAGCTTGGGGACTAGCGGGGTGTGGACCGGGGAGCTGTTTTTT
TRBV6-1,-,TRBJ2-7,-,CASSDYMGVRSYEQYF,TGTGCCAGCAGTGATTACATGGGTGTGAGGTCCTACGAGCAGTACTTC
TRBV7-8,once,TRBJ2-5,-,CASSLNGGPQETQYF,TGTGCCAGCAGCTTAAATGGGGGCCCCCAAGAGACCCAGTACTTC
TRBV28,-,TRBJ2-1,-,CASRLSGYNEQFF,TGTGCCAGCAGGTTAAGCGGCTACAATGAGCAGTTCTTC